Listed below are T cell receptor beta chains from one sample, sequenced in a study of blood T cell repertoires in COVID-19. TCRdb's copy holds only in-frame clones and misses some; the assay was immunoSEQ multiplex PCR. The sample carries 150,000 to 160,000 clones, 70% to 85% recorded once. Sequenced material: peripheral blood. These receptors came from a man aged 55-75 years with COVID-19, enrolled during active disease. The CDR3 runs from the conserved cysteine through the conserved F or W. D genes are given only for firm matches. A clone size is listed for some rows: how often the clone was seen (once, few, many), or a class if it is expanded.

V gene	D gene	clone size	J gene	CDR3 protein	CDR3 DNA
TRBV19	TRBD1	once	TRBJ1-1	CASSLYRGGAEAFF	TGTGCCAGTAGTCTATACAGGGGAGGCGCTGAAGCTTTCTTT
TRBV12-3/TRBV12-4	TRBD1	NA	TRBJ1-5	CASSQGTGSQHF	TGTGCCAGCAGCCAGGGGACAGGGAGCCAGCATTTT
TRBV19	NA	NA	TRBJ1-1	CASGERAGYTEAFF	TGTGCCAGTGGGGAGAGGGCGGGGTACACTGAAGCTTTCTTT
TRBV6-2/TRBV6-3	NA	NA	TRBJ2-1	CASSGHPEYNEQFF	TGTGCCAGCAGCGGACACCCAGAGTACAATGAGCAGTTCTTC
TRBV6-5	TRBD1	NA	TRBJ1-6	CASRKDRANNSPLHF	TGTGCCAGCAGGAAGGACAGGGCTAATAATTCACCCCTCCACTTT
TRBV18	TRBD2	NA	TRBJ2-1	CASSTSGGDIEQFF	TGTGCCAGCTCTACTAGCGGGGGGGATATTGAGCAGTTCTTC
TRBV7-3	TRBD1	NA	TRBJ2-1	CASSLGGQGIDEQFF	TGTGCCAGCAGCTTAGGGGGACAGGGGATTGATGAGCAGTTCTTC
TRBV18	NA	NA	TRBJ2-2	CASSPQGGGELFF	TGTGCCAGCTCACCACAAGGGGGCGGGGAGCTGTTTTTT
TRBV7-9	NA	NA	TRBJ1-4	CASSLGGEGLGEKLFF	TGTGCCAGCAGCTTAGGGGGCGAAGGGTTGGGAGAAAAACTGTTTTTT
TRBV28	TRBD1	NA	TRBJ1-2	CASSLWIRTGDKYGYTF	TGTGCCAGCAGTTTATGGATTAGGACAGGGGATAAGTATGGCTACACCTTC
TRBV19	TRBD2	NA	TRBJ2-1	CASSPRPPTSAEPHNEQFF	TGTGCCAGTAGTCCCAGGCCCCCTACTAGCGCAGAACCCCACAATGAGCAGTTCTTC
TRBV18	TRBD1	once	TRBJ1-3	CASSQALGQGTSTGNTIYF	TGTGCCAGCTCACAAGCCTTGGGACAGGGGACATCCACTGGAAACACCATATATTTT
TRBV18	NA	NA	TRBJ1-1	CASSLMFLGGRNTEAFF	TGTGCCAGCTCACTTATGTTCTTGGGGGGGCGGAACACTGAAGCTTTCTTT
TRBV7-2	NA	NA	TRBJ2-3	CASRGMVGAVDTQYF	TGTGCCAGCAGGGGGATGGTGGGGGCCGTGGATACGCAGTATTTT
TRBV24-1	NA	NA	TRBJ1-5	CATSDYQQPQHF	TGTGCCACCAGTGATTATCAGCAGCCCCAGCATTTT
TRBV7-2	NA	NA	TRBJ2-5	CASSAAGVKTQYF	TGTGCCAGCAGCGCCGCAGGGGTGAAGACCCAGTACTTC
TRBV7-2	TRBD2	NA	TRBJ2-1	CASSSGLAGYNEQFF	TGTGCCAGCAGCTCGGGACTAGCGGGGTACAATGAGCAGTTCTTC
TRBV24-1	TRBD2	NA	TRBJ2-3	CATSEVAGGPDTQYF	TGTGCCACCAGTGAGGTAGCGGGAGGGCCAGATACGCAGTATTTT
TRBV7-9	TRBD1	NA	TRBJ1-1	CAAGQGEGTSEAFF	TGTGCCGCCGGACAGGGGGAAGGAACCTCTGAAGCTTTCTTT
TRBV3-1/TRBV3-2	NA	once	TRBJ1-2	CASSHPGSYGYTF	TGTGCCAGCAGCCATCCGGGATCCTATGGCTACACCTTC
TRBV19	NA	NA	TRBJ1-1	CASSMYRIGDTEAFF	TGTGCCAGTAGTATGTACAGGATTGGTGATACTGAAGCTTTCTTT
TRBV28	NA	once	TRBJ1-4	CASDSPATNEKLFF	TGTGCCAGCGACAGCCCAGCAACTAATGAAAAACTGTTTTTT
TRBV6-5	NA	NA	TRBJ2-7	CASSYDRSLLYEQYF	TGTGCCAGCAGTTACGATCGATCCTTACTCTACGAGCAGTACTTC
TRBV5-6	NA	NA	TRBJ1-4	CASSPVAGSEKLFF	TGTGCCAGCAGCCCGGTGGCGGGGAGTGAAAAACTGTTTTTT
TRBV24-1	NA	NA	TRBJ2-1	CATRGGSLGNEQFF	TGTGCCACCAGGGGGGGTAGCTTAGGGAATGAGCAGTTCTTC
TRBV2	TRBD1	NA	TRBJ1-2	CASSRDSSNYGYTF	TGTGCCAGCAGTAGGGACAGCTCTAACTATGGCTACACCTTC
TRBV25-1	NA	NA	TRBJ1-1	CASSDPSESARAFF	TGTGCCAGCAGTGACCCGTCGGAGTCAGCCCGGGCTTTCTTT
TRBV24-1	TRBD1	NA	TRBJ1-1	CATSDLESGQLDTEAFF	TGTGCCACCAGTGATCTAGAATCGGGACAGCTCGACACTGAAGCTTTCTTT
TRBV9	NA	few	TRBJ2-1	CASSVDIRGRPYNEQFF	TGTGCCAGCAGCGTCGACATACGAGGGAGGCCATACAATGAGCAGTTCTTC
TRBV9	TRBD1	NA	TRBJ1-2	CASSPRETGWGYGYTF	TGTGCCAGCAGCCCCAGGGAGACAGGGTGGGGATATGGCTACACCTTC
TRBV4-3	NA	NA	TRBJ1-3	CASSQAKRLYGNTIYF	TGCGCCAGCAGCCAAGCCAAGAGACTCTACGGAAACACCATATATTTT
TRBV5-6	NA	NA	TRBJ1-1	CASSSRQALRVPAFF	TGTGCCAGCAGCTCCCGACAGGCACTACGAGTTCCTGCTTTCTTT
TRBV7-9	NA	once	TRBJ1-2	CASSLATIGGANYGYTF	TGTGCCAGCAGCTTAGCTACCATAGGAGGGGCTAACTATGGCTACACCTTC
TRBV30	NA	NA	TRBJ2-2	CAWRYITGELFF	TGTGCCTGGCGTTACATCACCGGGGAGCTGTTTTTT
TRBV3-1/TRBV3-2	NA	NA	TRBJ1-2	CASSRDTVGYTF	TGTGCCAGCAGCCGGGACACGGTTGGCTACACCTTC
TRBV3-1/TRBV3-2	TRBD1	once	TRBJ2-7	CASSQEGGWSVEQYF	TGTGCCAGCAGCCAAGAAGGGGGCTGGTCGGTCGAGCAGTACTTC
TRBV11-2	TRBD1	NA	TRBJ1-4	CASSPGQQNEKLFF	TGTGCCAGCAGCCCGGGACAGCAGAATGAAAAACTGTTTTTT
TRBV29-1	NA	NA	TRBJ1-2	CSVEAGNLRNYGYTF	TGCAGCGTTGAAGCAGGGAATTTGCGTAACTATGGCTACACCTTC
TRBV19	TRBD1	NA	TRBJ1-2	CASSIGDRGIYYGYTF	TGTGCCAGTAGTATCGGGGACAGGGGGATATACTATGGCTACACCTTC
TRBV7-2	NA	NA	TRBJ1-2	CATGVYGYTF	TGTGCCACCGGGGTTTATGGCTACACCTTC
TRBV11-3	NA	NA	TRBJ1-1	CASSANRNTEAFF	TGTGCCAGCAGCGCCAACAGGAACACTGAAGCTTTCTTT
TRBV2	TRBD2	NA	TRBJ2-7	CASSEAGGNGYEQYF	TGTGCCAGCAGTGAAGCGGGAGGGAATGGCTACGAGCAGTACTTC
TRBV5-1	TRBD1	NA	TRBJ1-1	CASSLTTGTGSTEAFF	TGCGCCAGCAGCCTTACAACCGGGACAGGGTCCACTGAAGCTTTCTTT
TRBV30	NA	NA	TRBJ1-4	CAWSVFQAAQLFF	TGTGCCTGGAGTGTTTTTCAGGCCGCTCAACTGTTTTTT
TRBV5-4	TRBD1	NA	TRBJ1-4	CASSSQGATNEKLFF	TGTGCCAGCAGCTCCCAGGGGGCAACTAATGAAAAACTGTTTTTT